Below, one T cell receptor beta chain is given with its context. The limits of the CDR3 on the DNA are not certain, so only TCRdb's listed CDR3 is given. The table came from immunoSEQ multiplex PCR; TCRdb's copy has only in-frame clones and leaves some out. The sample shows around 350,000 clones, roughly 90% of them seen only once. Both ends counted, the CDR3 spans 14 residues. The germline CDR1 and CDR2 sequences are SGHRS and YFSETQ. This entry belongs to a study of cytomegalovirus exposure and HLA in healthy donors. Sequenced sample: PBMCs. The TCR sequence derives from a woman aged 18-29 years in good health and CMV-seronegative. The gene calls are TRBV5-1 and TRBJ2-7; no DNA check was done on the table's D call, TRBD1. CDR3 in amino acids: CASILGQGAGEQYF.